The 27 T cell receptor beta chains reported below all come from one sample, sequenced in a study of cytomegalovirus exposure and HLA in healthy donors. 60 Vbeta and 13 Jbeta primers were used in PCR. Profiling relied on immunoSEQ multiplex PCR, and the TCRdb table lists in-frame clones only, not all of them. The sample lists 140,000 or so clones, about three quarters occurring once. What was sequenced was PBMCs. The receptors originated from a woman in her twenties or thirties in good health and CMV-seronegative.

The chain combines TRBV5-4 with TRBJ1-3; possibly TRBD1 for D (6 bases). The length of the CDR3 is 17 residues. Germline V lookup: CDR1 SGHNT, CDR2 YYREEE (reference sequence). Trimming left V 4 bases short and J 2 bases short, with 19 bases between. The CDR3 nucleotides are TGTGCCAGCAGCCAAGATCTACAGGGAAATGCTGGAAACACCATATATTTT. Translated, it gives CASSQDLQGNAGNTIYF.

Here the CDR3 reads CASSATQGVRAYEQYV. CDR3 in DNA: TGTGCCAGCAGTGCGACACAGGGGGTGCGGGCCTACGAGCAGTACGTC. The rearrangement uses TRBV6-1 and TRBJ2-7; 8 bases agree with TRBD1. CDR3 length equals 16 residues. Losses at the gene ends were 4 bases for V and 2 bases for J; bases not matched to a gene: 10. Germline V gene lookup returns CDR1 MNHNS and CDR2 SASEGT.

The chain couples TRBV18 to TRBJ1-3, with 8 bases aligning to TRBD1. V dropped 2 bases and J dropped 0; count of bases not matched to a gene: 3. CDR1 is KGHSH, CDR2 LQKENI, per germline. There are 16 residues in the CDR3. The CDR3 here is CASSPEGQVSGNTIYF. CDR3 bases: TGTGCCAGCTCACCAGAGGGACAGGTCTCTGGAAACACCATATATTTT.

This clone was seen just once. V gene TRBV27 combines with J gene TRBJ1-2; 10 bases agree with TRBD1. The CDR3 runs 15 residues. The V and J ends lost 5 bases and 2 bases, in that order; junction bases with no gene match: 5. Germline loops: CDR1 MNHEY, CDR2 SMNVEV (reference sequence). The CDR3 is CASSKTGGVNYGYTF. CDR3 nucleotide sequence: TGTGCCAGCAGTAAGACAGGGGGCGTAAACTATGGCTACACCTTC.

DNA for the CDR3: TGTGCCAGCAGTCCCAGGATCGGCCTGAACACTGAAGCTTTCTTT. Its translation is CASSPRIGLNTEAFF. V and J are TRBV6-5 and TRBJ1-1; D gene uncertain. This CDR3 has 15 amino acids. Germline CDR1 reads MNHEY; CDR2 reads SVGAGI. V was shortened by 5 bases and J by 0 bases, with 13 bases between the two germline ends.

This rearrangement joins TRBV7-9 to TRBJ1-2, with 11 bases fitting TRBD1. The CDR3 consists of 17 residues. Germline values: CDR1 SEHNR, CDR2 FQNEAQ (reference sequence). Unmatched junction bases numbered 10, after V lost 7 bases and J lost 0 bases. CDR3 amino acids: CASIRWTGGSSNYGYTF. CDR3 sequence (DNA): TGTGCCAGCATTCGTTGGACAGGGGGCAGTTCTAACTATGGCTACACCTTC.

V and J are TRBV19 and TRBJ1-1; a weak D match, TRBD1 (6 bases). The V end was cut by 5 bases, the J end by 6 bases, with 22 bases between. CDR1 is LNHDA, CDR2 SQIVND, per germline (reference sequence). CDR3 size: 16 residues. In DNA form, the CDR3 reads TGTGCCAGTAGTGTCGAGGGGGGGATCTCTTTGGCTGAAGCTTTCTTT. It specifies CASSVEGGISLAEAFF.

This sequence joins TRBV7-2 and TRBJ2-7, with TRBD2 matching over 7 bases. With V trimmed by 3 bases and J by 0 bases, 5 bases remained unmatched. The CDR3 has 15 amino acids. Germline assignment: CDR1 SGHTA and CDR2 FQGNSA. The CDR3 loop reads CASSLGSGNSYEQYF. CDR3 DNA: TGTGCCAGCAGCTTGGGGAGCGGGAACTCCTACGAGCAGTACTTC.

The chain is built from TRBV29-1 and TRBJ2-2; no reliable D call. This CDR3 is built from 10 residues. Trimming removed 7 bases at V and 3 bases at J, with 3 bases between. CDR1 is SQVTM, CDR2 ANQGSEA, per germline. The CDR3 spells CSADTGELFF. CDR3 in DNA: TGCAGCGCGGACACCGGGGAGCTGTTTTTT.

This sequence joins TRBV5-1 and TRBJ1-2; the D gene is possibly TRBD1 (5 bases). The germline V and J ends were trimmed by 4 bases and 3 bases, with 19 bases remaining between them. This CDR3 region has 16 residues. Germline V gene lookup returns CDR1 SGHRS and CDR2 YFSETQ. The CDR3 region has the DNA TGCGCCAGCAGCGCCGGCCCGGGCAGGGCCCACTATGGCTACACCTTC. Its translation: CASSAGPGRAHYGYTF. The full variable domain, its missing parts supplied by reference TRBV5-1 and TRBJ1-2, is KAGVTQTPRYLIKTRGQQVTLSCSPISGHRSVSWYQQTPGQGLQFLFEYFSETQRNKGNFPGRFSGRQFSNSRSEMNVSTLELGDSALYLCASSAGPGRAHYGYTFGSGTRLTVV.

CDR3 region: CASRSQGAPNEKLFF. In nucleotides, the CDR3 is TGTGCCAGCAGAAGTCAGGGGGCGCCTAATGAAAAACTGTTTTTT. The chain carries TRBV6-1 and TRBJ1-4; 8 bases line up with TRBD1. V lost 6 bases, J lost 3 bases, and 6 bases stayed unmatched. Per the germline V gene, CDR1 is MNHNS and CDR2 is SASEGT. This CDR3 region has 15 residues.

The chain is built from TRBV7-4 and TRBJ2-3; 9 bases agree with TRBD1. Germline V lookup: CDR1 SGHVT, CDR2 SQSDAQ. This CDR3 is built from 14 residues. The CDR3 is CANGRDRVPDTQYF. The CDR3 DNA reads as TGTGCAAACGGGCGGGACAGGGTCCCAGATACGCAGTATTTT.

The chain has TRBV19 and TRBJ2-5; 9 bases fit TRBD1. CDR1 is LNHDA and CDR2 is SQIVND in the germline V gene (reference sequence). This CDR3 is 13 amino acids long. The trim removed 6 bases at V and 7 bases at J, leaving 6 bases unmatched. The CDR3 loop is CASSGTGSRTQYF. The CDR3 region has the DNA TGTGCCAGTAGCGGGACAGGGAGTAGGACCCAGTACTTC.

J is TRBJ2-2 and V is TRBV27, with TRBD1 identical over 7 bases. The germline gives CDR1 MNHEY, CDR2 SMNVEV (reference sequence). The CDR3 is 16 residues long. With V trimmed by 6 bases and J by 3 bases, 10 bases remained unmatched. The DNA of the CDR3 is TGTGCCAGCAGCCGTCAGACAGGGCCGTACACCGGGGAGCTGTTTTTT. Amino acids: CASSRQTGPYTGELFF.

The rearrangement joins TRBV2 to TRBJ2-7; no clear D. Between the trimmed V and J ends, which lost 5 bases and 4 bases, there was a span of 6 bases. The CDR3 is made up of 11 amino acids. Germline V gene lookup returns CDR1 SNHLY and CDR2 FYNNEI. The CDR3 reads CASSILYEQYF. The CDR3, as DNA: TGTGCCAGCAGTATTCTATACGAGCAGTACTTC.

The V call is TRBV6-6, the J call TRBJ2-7; 11 bases line up with TRBD2. J was trimmed by 6 bases and V by 2 bases; bases with no gene match: 9. The CDR3 contains 16 residues. Per the germline V gene, CDR1 is MNHNY and CDR2 is SVGAGI (reference sequence). This chain's CDR3 is CASSYAISGGVGEQYV. For the CDR3, the DNA is TGTGCCAGCAGTTACGCCATTAGCGGGGGGGTTGGCGAGCAGTACGTC.

This clone was detected only a few times. The V gene is TRBV5-1, the J gene TRBJ2-6; 8 bases match TRBD1. Looked up from germline, CDR1 is SGHRS and CDR2 is YFSETQ. V shed 4 bases, J shed 2 bases, and the junction held 5 bases outside the gene matches. CDR3 size: 16 residues. CDR3 loop: CASSPSTGAGANVLTF. The CDR3 region has the DNA TGCGCCAGCAGCCCATCGACAGGGGCTGGGGCCAACGTCCTGACTTTC.

As for this clone: The identical CDR3 is also encoded by other nucleotide sequences in the sample. This CDR3 reads CASSLAGGAYEQYF. The CDR3 DNA follows: TGTGCCAGCAGTCTAGCGGGAGGTGCCTACGAGCAGTACTTC. V is TRBV28 and J is TRBJ2-7; 11 bases line up with TRBD2. The length of the CDR3 is 14 residues. Germline V CDR1 and CDR2: MDHEN, SYDVKM. The V gene end was trimmed by 5 bases and the J gene end by 2 bases; junction bases not matched to a gene: 2. Based on the CDR3 plus reference TRBV28 and TRBJ2-7, the full variable domain is DVKVTQSSRYLVKRTGEKVFLECVQDMDHENMFWYRQDPGLGLRLIYFSYDVKMKEKGDIPEGYSVSREKKERFSLILESASTNQTSMYLCASSLAGGAYEQYFGPGTRLTVT.

The chain couples TRBV6-1 to TRBJ1-1; D is unresolved. V was shortened by 3 bases and J by 5 bases, with 13 bases between the two germline ends. The CDR3 is 14 amino acids. From germline, CDR1 is MNHNS and CDR2 SASEGT. The CDR3 region has the DNA TGTGCCAGCAGTGAGGTCCTCCCGGAGACTGAAGCTTTCTTT. It is translated as CASSEVLPETEAFF.

The chain is built from TRBV4-2 and TRBJ2-3; weak D call: TRBD1 (5 bases). Looked up from germline, CDR1 is LGHNA and CDR2 is YNFKEQ. This CDR3 region has 14 residues. V lost 5 bases to trimming and J lost 2 bases, with 11 bases between them. As DNA, the CDR3 is TGTGCCAGCAGCACCCGACAGTCCACAGATACGCAGTATTTT. Translation: CASSTRQSTDTQYF.

This clone was detected only once. The chain couples TRBV11-3 to TRBJ2-3; a weak D match, TRBD2 (6 bases). Trimming pared 1 base from V and 0 bases from J, leaving 14 bases between. Per the germline V gene, CDR1 is SGHNT and CDR2 is YENEEA. The CDR3 spans 17 residues. The CDR3 protein is CASSLGVDSGSTDTQYF. In DNA form, the CDR3 reads TGTGCCAGCAGCTTAGGGGTGGATAGCGGCAGCACAGATACGCAGTATTTT. The whole variable domain, remainder taken from reference TRBV11-3 and TRBJ2-3, is EAGVVQSPRYKIIEKKQPVAFWCNPISGHNTLYWYLQNLGQGPELLIRYENEEAVDDSQLPKDRFSAERLKGVDSTLKIQPAELGDSAVYLCASSLGVDSGSTDTQYFGPGTRLTVL.

The CDR3 reads CASSQVRGGNTDTQYF. The DNA of the CDR3 is TGTGCCAGCAGCCAAGTGCGGGGAGGGAACACAGATACGCAGTATTTT. The rearrangement joins TRBV14 to TRBJ2-3, with 7 bases lining up with TRBD2. Losses at the gene ends were 1 base for V and 2 bases for J; bases not matched to a gene: 6. The CDR3 is 16 amino acids. Per the germline V gene, CDR1 is SGHDN and CDR2 is FVKESK.

This clone was seen only a few times. The chain employs TRBV10-1 and TRBJ1-1; 7 nucleotides line up with TRBD1. From germline, CDR1 is WNHNN and CDR2 SYGVQD (reference sequence). The CDR3 extends over 18 amino acids. V shed 0 bases and J 3 bases; nucleotides not matched to a gene: 13. Written as DNA, the CDR3 is TGCGCCAGCAGTGAGTCTGTACGTCGGCAGGGGGGTTACACTGAAGCTTTCTTT. Its translation is CASSESVRRQGGYTEAFF.

The V call is TRBV29-1, the J call TRBJ1-4; D possibly corresponds to TRBD1 (5 bases). Germline V gene data show CDR1 as SQVTM and CDR2 as ANQGSEA. The V and J ends lost 5 bases and 4 bases respectively, with 14 bases between them. The CDR3 contains 14 residues. The CDR3: CSVYPRDYNEKLFF. The CDR3 region has the DNA TGCAGCGTTTACCCCAGGGACTATAATGAAAAACTGTTTTTT. Combining the CDR3 with reference TRBV29-1 and TRBJ1-4 gives the whole variable domain SAVISQKPSRDICQRGTSLTIQCQVDSQVTMMFWYRQQPGQSLTLIATANQGSEATYESGFVIDKFPISRPNLTFSTLTVSNMSPEDSSIYLCSVYPRDYNEKLFFGSGTQLSVL.

Only a few counts were recorded for this clone. V is TRBV4-1 and J is TRBJ1-2; D uncertain. CDR3 size: 12 residues. Trimming removed 2 bases from V and 13 bases from J, with 14 bases in between. Germline CDR1 and CDR2: MGHRA and YSYEKL. The CDR3: CASSQPSTSRTF. Here the CDR3 DNA reads TGCGCCAGCAGCCAACCGTCTACCTCTCGCACCTTC.

This rearrangement joins TRBV10-1 to TRBJ2-1; 12 bases are a match to TRBD2. The germline V gene has CDR1 WNHNN and CDR2 SYGVQD (reference sequence). CDR3 length: 16 amino acids. Trimming took 2 bases from V and 2 from J; bases not matched to a gene: 1. Here the CDR3 reads CASSERTSGAYNEQFF. In DNA, the CDR3 is TGCGCCAGCAGTGAGAGGACTAGCGGGGCCTACAATGAGCAGTTCTTC.

The chain joins TRBV9 to TRBJ1-1; the D is unclear. Germline V lookup: CDR1 SGDLS, CDR2 YYNGEE. Trimming cost V 0 bases and J 5 bases, with 11 bases left between them. This CDR3 region has 14 residues. The CDR3 sequence: CASSVAIRETEAFF. In DNA form, the CDR3 reads TGTGCCAGCAGCGTAGCTATTCGGGAGACTGAAGCTTTCTTT.